This T cell receptor beta chain was sequenced in a study of T cell responses to AZD1222 COVID-19 vaccine. V lost 2 bases and J lost 12, with 13 bases in between. This CDR3 region has 12 residues. Germline CDR1 and CDR2: SGHTA and FQGTGA. Assay: immunoSEQ multiplex PCR; the TCRdb copy retains only in-frame clones and omits some. The sample lists about 94,000 clones; about 85% were seen once. The sequence was collected from an adult who received the AZD1222 COVID-19 vaccine. The V gene is TRBV7-3, the J gene TRBJ1-2; D uncertain. The material was peripheral blood, obtained 28 days after the second AZD1222 dose. The CDR3 spells CASSLLVRGNTF. In DNA, the CDR3 is TGTGCCAGCAGCTTATTAGTCCGGGGTAACACCTTC. The full variable domain, rest sourced from reference TRBV7-3 and TRBJ1-2, is GAGVSQTPSNKVTEKGKYVELRCDPISGHTALYWYRQSLGQGPEFLIYFQGTGAADDSGLPNDRFFAVRPEGSVSTLKIQRTERGDSAVYLCASSLLVRGNTFGSGTRLTVV.